The T cell receptor beta chain under discussion was sequenced for a study of shared clonotypes between healthy human individuals. In germline, CDR1 is SGDLS, CDR2 YYNGEE. The trim removed 2 bases at V and 6 bases at J, leaving 8 bases unmatched. The CDR3 sequence is 17 residues long. Using immunoSEQ multiplex PCR, the repertoire was profiled, and TCRdb retains in-frame clones only, with some absent. This table has some 1,600,000 clones, around 98% appearing once. The sample was naive CD4+ T cells sorted from blood. Subset given: CD45RA+ positively selected. The rearrangement uses TRBV9 and TRBJ2-3, with TRBD2 identical over 14 bases. The clonotype was recovered from a man under 40 in good health. The CDR3 DNA follows: TGTGCCAGCAGCGTCCCTCTCGGGACTAGCGGGAGTGATACGCAGTATTTT. It encodes CASSVPLGTSGSDTQYF.